The 7 T cell receptor beta chains listed next were all sequenced from one sample in a study of T cell responses to AZD1222 COVID-19 vaccine. Profiling relied on immunoSEQ multiplex PCR, and the TCRdb table lists in-frame clones only, not all of them. The table has approximately 120,000 clones, 80% to 95% seen once. Source: peripheral blood, taken on day 0 of AZD1222 vaccination. The receptor source for this set is an adult in good health.

The chain employs TRBV7-3 and TRBJ1-2; D unresolved. V was shortened by 1 base and J by 7 bases, with 7 bases between the two germline ends. Germline CDR1 SGHTA, CDR2 FQGTGA. This CDR3 is built from 12 residues. The CDR3 DNA sequence: TGTGCCAGCAGCTTAAACGGTGGTGGCTACACCTTC. Translating it yields CASSLNGGGYTF.

The V and J genes are TRBV27 and TRBJ2-7, with TRBD2 matching over 10 bases. In germline, CDR1 is MNHEY, CDR2 SMNVEV (reference sequence). The CDR3 is made up of 14 amino acids. V lost 9 bases and J lost 8; bases outside the gene matches: 13. The CDR3 nucleotides read TGTGCCAGTAGGAGGCTAGCGGGGGCGGATAAGCAGTACTTC. Translating it yields CASRRLAGADKQYF.

The chain carries TRBV18 and TRBJ1-3, with a tentative D call TRBD1 (5 bases). This CDR3 region has 12 residues. The germline V and J ends were trimmed by 0 bases and 9 bases, with 6 bases remaining between them. In germline, CDR1 is KGHSH, CDR2 LQKENI. CDR3 loop: CASSPPGRTIYF. CDR3 DNA sequence: TGTGCCAGCTCACCACCGGGACGCACCATATATTTT.

The rearrangement links TRBV19 to TRBJ2-2; TRBD2 matches 7 bases. J lost 7 bases, V lost 3 bases, and 2 bases had no gene match. The germline gives CDR1 LNHDA, CDR2 SQIVND (reference sequence). The CDR3 covers 13 residues. Here the CDR3 DNA reads TGTGCCAGTAGTATCGGACTAGTCGGGGAGCTGTTTTTT. Translation gives CASSIGLVGELFF.

V is TRBV6-1 and J is TRBJ1-2; TRBD1 matches 10 bases. CDR1 MNHNS and CDR2 SASEGT come from the germline V gene. The CDR3 totals 15 residues. The ends lost 3 bases at V and 3 bases at J; junction bases unmatched: 4. The CDR3 DNA reads TGTGCCAGCAGTGATCGTGGGACAGGGGACTATGGCTACACCTTC. Translated, it gives CASSDRGTGDYGYTF.

V is TRBV5-8 and J is TRBJ2-7; TRBD2 matches 15 bases. CDR1 is SGHTS, CDR2 YDEGEE, per germline. The CDR3 is 17 amino acids. Unmatched junction bases numbered 9, after V lost 4 bases and J lost 4 bases. Written as DNA, the CDR3 is TGTGCCAGCAGCGGTGGGACTAGCGGGGGGAGCCCGTACGAGCAGTACTTC. Translating it yields CASSGGTSGGSPYEQYF.

The chain couples TRBV28 to TRBJ1-2; 8 bases align to TRBD1. Germline CDR1 reads MDHEN; CDR2 reads SYDVKM. The CDR3 is 13 residues long. Germline trimming cut 5 bases from V and 8 bases from J; bases unmatched to any gene: 7. DNA of the CDR3: TGTGCCAGCAGTGGACAGGGTCTCGGGGGCTACACCTTC. Protein sequence: CASSGQGLGGYTF.